One and the same sample provided the 23 T cell receptor beta chains below, sequenced in a study of T cell repertoires in MIS-A myocarditis (dated by TCRdb to 2022 to 2024). The protocol used for the library was the immunoSEQ multiplex PCR assay. TCRdb mirrors the immuneACCESS table, restricted to in-frame sequences. Some clones are absent from its copies; in checked studies, under half trace to an unresolved V gene, and the reason for the others is unknown. The sample contains some 10,000 clones, about 89% of them found a single time. Together, the top ten hold just over 2% of the sample. Sequenced: thoracic lymph node tissue obtained at autopsy. These receptors came from a man in his late teens or twenties with fulminant myocarditis from multisystem inflammatory syndrome in adults (MIS-A) after COVID-19.

In this sample, this clone turned up once. The chain carries TRBV4-1 and TRBJ1-2; no definite D call. This CDR3 spans 14 amino acids. CDR1 MGHRA and CDR2 YSYEKL come from the germline V gene. V was cut by 1 base and J by 3 bases, with 9 bases left in between. The CDR3 sequence is CASSQVRGDYGYTF. CDR3 nucleotides: TGCGCCAGCAGCCAAGTACGCGGTGACTATGGCTACACCTTC.

The chain recombines TRBV12-3 or TRBV12-4 with TRBJ2-2, with 9 bases matching TRBD1. The CDR3 is made up of 13 amino acids. V trimming: 6 bases; J trimming: 7 bases; junction bases outside the gene matches: 3. Here the CDR3 DNA reads TGTGCCAGCAGGGGACAGGGACTCGGGGAGCTGTTTTTT. Amino acids: CASRGQGLGELFF.

The genes are TRBV4-2 and TRBJ1-4; 8 bases are shared with TRBD1. J was trimmed by 13 bases and V by 3 bases; bases with no gene match: 16. The CDR3 covers 16 residues. In germline, CDR1 is LGHNA, CDR2 YNFKEQ. CDR3 in amino acids: CASSHRRTGPRFGLFF. The CDR3 region has the DNA TGTGCCAGCAGCCATCGCCGGACAGGGCCTCGTTTTGGACTGTTTTTT.

The rearrangement uses TRBV27 and TRBJ2-3, with 10 nucleotides matching TRBD1. Per germline, CDR1 MNHEY and CDR2 SMNVEV (reference sequence). This CDR3 comprises 15 residues. V dropped 6 bases and J dropped 4; count of bases not matched to a gene: 7. CDR3 amino acids: CASSWTGGKADTQYF. For the CDR3, the DNA is TGTGCCAGCAGCTGGACAGGGGGAAAGGCAGATACGCAGTATTTT.

The chain employs TRBV27 and TRBJ2-7; 8 bases agree with TRBD1. This CDR3 comprises 13 residues. CDR1 and CDR2 from the germline V gene are MNHEY and SMNVEV (reference sequence). The V and J ends lost 6 bases and 3 bases, in that order; junction bases with no gene match: 4. The CDR3 is CASRPGGGYEQYF. CDR3 bases: TGTGCCAGCAGACCAGGGGGCGGCTACGAGCAGTACTTC.

This clone has a handful of counts. This rearrangement joins TRBV5-1 to TRBJ2-7, with TRBD1 as a possible D gene (6 bases). Trimming cost V 3 bases and J 4 bases, with 11 bases left between them. The CDR3 totals 13 residues. Germline lookup yields CDR1 SGHRS and CDR2 YFSETQ. Here the CDR3 reads CASSWTEAYEQYF. The CDR3 DNA reads as TGCGCCAGCAGCTGGACAGAGGCTTACGAGCAGTACTTC.

The chain couples TRBV6-5 to TRBJ1-1; no clear D gene. Germline lookup yields CDR1 MNHEY and CDR2 SVGAGI. V lost 8 bases and J lost 5, with 15 bases in between. The CDR3 runs to 13 residues. CDR3 DNA: TGTGCCAGCGGGGATACCCCGTGGACTGAAGCTTTCTTT. Its protein is CASGDTPWTEAFF.

The V and J genes are TRBV9 and TRBJ2-3, with 9 bases identical to TRBD1. The length of the CDR3 is 14 residues. V shed 3 bases and J 5 bases; nucleotides not matched to a gene: 4. CDR1 SGDLS and CDR2 YYNGEE come from the germline V gene. Here the CDR3 reads CASSETGGGDTQYF. Here the CDR3 DNA reads TGTGCCAGCAGCGAGACAGGGGGGGGAGATACGCAGTATTTT.

This chain links TRBV11-2 with TRBJ2-2, with no clear D. There are 15 residues in the CDR3. The ends were cut back, 4 bases at V and 4 bases at J, with 13 bases in the middle. Per germline, CDR1 SGHAT and CDR2 FQNNGV. The chain's CDR3 is CASSSTTRPTGELFF. The CDR3, as DNA: TGTGCCAGCAGCTCGACCACACGACCCACCGGGGAGCTGTTTTTT. Full variable domain (remainder filled in from reference TRBV11-2 and TRBJ2-2): EAGVAQSPRYKIIEKRQSVAFWCNPISGHATLYWYQQILGQGPKLLIQFQNNGVVDDSQLPKDRFSAERLKGVDSTLKIQPAKLEDSAVYLCASSSTTRPTGELFFGEGSRLTVL.

This chain connects TRBV27 to TRBJ2-7, with D perhaps matching TRBD1 or TRBD2 (6 bases each). V was cut by 2 bases and J by 2 bases, with 10 bases left in between. Germline V gene sequence: CDR1 MNHEY, CDR2 SMNVEV (reference sequence). There are 14 residues in the CDR3. CDR3 region: CASSLSGGPYEQYF. CDR3 sequence (DNA): TGTGCCAGCAGTTTAAGTGGGGGGCCCTACGAGCAGTACTTC.

V and J are TRBV28 and TRBJ1-2, with 7 positions matching TRBD1. The CDR3 is made up of 16 amino acids. V shed 7 bases, J shed 7 bases, and the junction held 18 bases outside the gene matches. The germline CDR1 and CDR2 sequences are MDHEN and SYDVKM. This CDR3 reads CASTFSVRGGHFGYTF. The CDR3 DNA is TGTGCCAGCACCTTCAGTGTCAGGGGGGGTCACTTTGGCTACACCTTC.

This clone was seen a single time. This sequence joins TRBV5-1 and TRBJ1-6; TRBD1 aligns across 8 bases. Germline CDR1 SGHRS, CDR2 YFSETQ. The trim removed 5 bases at V and 8 bases at J, leaving 9 bases unmatched. The length of the CDR3 is 15 residues. DNA of the CDR3: TGCGCCAGCAGAATCGGACAGGGAGGGGATTCACCCCTCCACTTT. This translates into CASRIGQGGDSPLHF.

The rearrangement joins TRBV2 to TRBJ2-3; TRBD2 aligns across 16 bases. Germline V lookup: CDR1 SNHLY, CDR2 FYNNEI. The CDR3 runs 16 residues. Trimming took 10 bases from V and 2 from J; bases not matched to a gene: 6. CDR3 sequence (DNA): TGTGCCACGGGACTAGCGGGAGGGTTGTCCACAGATACGCAGTATTTT. Its translation: CATGLAGGLSTDTQYF.

This chain connects TRBV6-2 or TRBV6-3 to TRBJ1-5, with 9 bases lining up with TRBD1. The length of the CDR3 is 19 residues. J gave up 2 bases and V 2 bases, and 13 bases lay outside the gene matches. The germline gives CDR1 MNHEY, CDR2 SVGEGT. CDR3 sequence reads: CASSYIIGTGMRGNQPQHF. The CDR3 bases are TGTGCCAGCAGTTACATTATAGGGACAGGGATGAGAGGCAATCAGCCCCAGCATTTT.

CDR3: CASRPGTSGPNEQFF. As DNA, the CDR3 is TGTGCCAGCAGGCCCGGGACTAGCGGCCCCAATGAGCAGTTCTTC. This sequence joins TRBV9 and TRBJ2-1, with 11 nucleotides matching TRBD2. The J segment lost 6 bases and the V segment lost 5 bases, leaving 7 bases of the junction unmatched. The CDR3 has 15 amino acids. Per the germline V gene, CDR1 is SGDLS and CDR2 is YYNGEE.

The rearrangement links TRBV6-5 to TRBJ1-1, with a tentative D call TRBD1 (5 bases). The CDR3 extends over 14 amino acids. The ends were cut back, 5 bases at V and 11 bases at J, with 21 bases in the middle. The germline V gene encodes CDR1 MNHEY and CDR2 SVGAGI. CDR3: CASSRDPITGSAFF. As DNA, the CDR3 is TGTGCCAGCAGTCGGGACCCTATCACAGGCAGCGCTTTCTTT.

This chain connects TRBV4-3 to TRBJ1-4; tentatively, D is TRBD1 (6 bases). Looked up from germline, CDR1 is LGHNA and CDR2 is YSLEER. This CDR3 contains 16 residues. V was pared by 0 bases and J by 7 bases, with 15 bases between. CDR3: CASSQEYRAGCEKLFF. CDR3 DNA sequence: TGCGCCAGCAGCCAAGAATACAGGGCCGGTTGTGAAAAACTGTTTTTT.

The chain uses TRBV2 and TRBJ1-2; D perhaps matches TRBD1 (6 bases). The germline V and J ends were trimmed by 8 bases and 8 bases, with 18 bases remaining between them. The CDR3 runs to 13 residues. Germline CDR1 and CDR2: SNHLY and FYNNEI. Written as DNA, the CDR3 is TGTGCCAGCCGCGTGGACAGCCGGAAAGGCTACACCTTC. Protein sequence: CASRVDSRKGYTF.

The V and J genes are TRBV6-2 or TRBV6-3 and TRBJ2-1; 10 bases line up with TRBD2. With V trimmed by 0 bases and J by 2 bases, 1 base remained unmatched. Germline CDR1 is MNHEY and CDR2 is SVGEGT. This CDR3 region has 16 residues. The CDR3 here is CASSYSSGRAYNEQFF. The CDR3 nucleotides are TGTGCCAGCAGTTACTCGAGCGGGAGGGCCTACAATGAGCAGTTCTTC.

This clone was seen more than once but under ten times. The chain uses TRBV27 and TRBJ1-6, with TRBD1 matching 9 bases. J gave up 10 bases and V 5 bases, and 9 bases lay outside the gene matches. The CDR3 consists of 15 residues. Per germline, CDR1 MNHEY and CDR2 SMNVEV (reference sequence). The CDR3 nucleotides are TGTGCCAGCAGTCCAGGGACAGGGAGGAGATCACCCCTCCACTTT. Protein: CASSPGTGRRSPLHF.

In DNA, the CDR3 is TGTGCCAGCAGTTTAGGGACGGTTAATGAAAAACTGTTTTTT. It is translated as CASSLGTVNEKLFF. J is TRBJ1-4 and V is TRBV27; TRBD1 is a possible D gene (5 bases). Trimming removed 2 bases from V and 4 bases from J, with 8 bases in between. CDR1 is MNHEY, CDR2 SMNVEV, per germline (reference sequence). The CDR3 is 14 amino acids.

V usage is TRBV19 and J usage is TRBJ1-2, with D perhaps TRBD1 (5 bases). V was clipped by 0 bases and J by 0 bases, with 8 bases between them. Germline CDR1 is LNHDA and CDR2 is SQIVND (reference sequence). The CDR3 runs 15 residues. The CDR3 DNA reads TGTGCCAGTAGTATAGATGGCAGGGCTAACTATGGCTACACCTTC. This codes for CASSIDGRANYGYTF.

The chain links TRBV7-9 to TRBJ1-5, with 7 bases identical to TRBD1. Per germline, CDR1 SEHNR and CDR2 FQNEAQ (reference sequence). This CDR3 is built from 14 residues. V dropped 5 bases and J dropped 6; count of bases not matched to a gene: 7. The DNA for the CDR3 is TGTGCCAGCAGCAACTCAGGGGGGTTTCAGCCCCAGCATTTT. Translating gives CASSNSGGFQPQHF.